This T cell receptor (beta chain) was recorded in a study of identical twins listed by TCRdb under 2016. About the full investigation: TCR alpha and beta repertoires from monozygotic twins, unrelated adults of various ages and cord blood were deep-sequenced to test whether fetal clonotypes persist. To rule out contamination, replicate twin experiments were performed at different times with different library preparation protocols. General conclusions and limits of the study: Compared with coincidental sharing between unrelated individuals, an excess of low generation-probability sequences was observed among out-of-frame TCR alpha sequences shared between twins. Zero-insertion analyses could be partly confounded by invariant T cells such as MAIT and iNKT, though diverse VJ usage argued against such confounding for most clonotypes. Fewer insertions were carried by abundant cord blood beta clonotypes, a similar but weaker trend appeared in young adult naive repertoires, and no such trend appeared in memory repertoires. Conclusions relied on cross-sectional statistical analysis, since the same donors could not be followed over many years. A weaker excess of twin sharing was found in beta out-of-frame sequences because the signal-to-noise ratio was lowered by fewer shared sequences. In monozygotic twins, out-of-frame TCR alpha sharing was systematically underestimated by recombination models, although the models agreed with sharing between unrelated individuals.

This clonotype was seen many times. Its antigen is still unknown. Per-base quality was not reported, and no clone a single base away is much larger than it. Only healthy Caucasian donors were included. Three pairs of female monozygotic twins, all aged roughly 18 to 29 years, made up the twin cohort. CD4+ and CD8+ T cell populations were isolated with positive isolation kits from Invitrogen. Receptor libraries were prepared by 5' RACE. The instrument given in TCRdb is Illumina HiSeq 2000. Template switching added a universal primer binding site, and the final cDNA carried a unique molecular identifier that allowed TCR cDNA molecules to be counted accurately. Specific primers in the conserved constant-segment region were used to synthesize first-strand cDNA for TCR alpha and beta chains. Each cDNA library was double barcoded, with a SMART-Mk sample barcode plus Illumina barcodes, to control for contamination. TruSeq adapter sequences, together with Illumina sample barcodes, were added in two successive PCR steps. The TCR alpha and beta cDNA libraries were sequenced on the Illumina HiSeq platform using custom primers. Regarding the original processing steps: Raw reads were processed with MiGEC to extract unique molecular identifiers, and MiXCR was used to determine CDR3 positions. For each individual, recombination models were inferred using an EM algorithm with the repgenHMM and IGoR tools. The analysis of shared clonotypes was done with the tcR package in R, with sharing normalized by the product of cloneset sizes. To study raw recombination free of thymic and clonal selection effects, out-of-frame nonproductive sequences were analyzed. TCRdb itself trimmed the public reads at Q25 with fastp, ran MiXCR and retained productive beta chains. Records with the same CDR3 protein are collapsed into one entry carrying the most frequent genes and DNA. TCRdb's processing, not the study's, gives the V and J calls here. The sample table records around 510,000 distinct CDR3 sequences; roughly 13% of these occur just once. Jointly, the top ten make up approximately 0.9% of the sample.

These data also featured in a second study, about yellow fever vaccine responses in identical twins. The second study's authors report: According to the authors, in identical twins the way T cells responded to vaccination appeared partly convergent and partly personalized. Focusing on identical twins, the study followed the T cell clones that responded to the vaccine, and did so with precision.

The TCR was taken from a woman between 18 and 29 years old in good health. The material sequenced was CD4+ T cells sorted from blood.

Read as DNA, the sequence is TGTGCCAGCAGTTTCGGAAGGGGGGTAAGCACAGATACGCAGTATTTT. Translated, it reads CASSFGRGVSTDTQYF. The chain couples TRBV12-3 or TRBV12-4 to TRBJ2-3; the D gene could be TRBD1 or TRBD2, each one agreeing over 6 bases. The CDR3 holds 16 amino acids from the cysteine to the phenylalanine. Only the CDR3 portion is preserved as DNA: 48 bases, with reading frame beginning at the first base. Trimming removed 3 bases from V and 0 bases from J, leaving 13 bases between the germline ends.